The following is a T cell receptor (beta chain) sequence with its context. The specificity of this receptor is unknown. One base away there is no much larger clone; base qualities are not given. This sample also contains other DNA sequences that code for the same CDR3. The method was the immunoSEQ multiplex PCR assay. The multiplex PCR relied on a mix of 60 forward primers for TCR Vbeta segments and 13 reverse primers for TCR Jbeta segments. The CDR3 region of rearranged TCR beta genes was amplified from genomic DNA by a multiplex PCR assay. Amplified TCR beta libraries were sequenced as 87-base-pair reads on the Illumina HiSeq System. The original methods were these. In a later analysis, tens of millions of unique TCR beta chains were counted across the approximately 620 repertoires, and around 10 million of these chains were shared by at least two donors. To remove PCR and sequencing errors, raw reads were error-corrected and collapsed into unique sequences using a nearest-neighbor algorithm that merged closely related sequences. Alignment of CDR3 sequences to IMGT reference sequences was used to assign V, D and J gene segments. For a sequence to be retained, a match of at least six nucleotides to both a V gene segment and a J gene segment was required. Rearrangements were classified as productive when the CDR3 lacked stop codons and remained in frame with V and J, and all other rearrangements were classified as non-productive. Following IMGT convention, CDR3 was defined as the stretch from the second conserved V-encoded cysteine to the conserved J-encoded phenylalanine. In an earlier analysis of just under 600 of the donors, sequences lacking an unambiguous match to a single V gene segment were excluded. In an earlier analysis of about 590 of the donors, a V segment was called functional when productive rearrangements were above 56.7%, and segregating when the standard deviation between donors exceeded 5%. A statistical classification framework was built for diagnosing cytomegalovirus status from the catalog of TCR beta chain sequences. A later analysis assigned V and J genes by comparing TCR nucleotide sequences with IMGT/GENE-DB human TR gene sequences. A later analysis assigned CDR3 sequences and most-parsimonious VDJ recombination scenarios with the TCRdist pipeline. In a later analysis, every TCR beta chain was defined by the combination of its CDR3 amino acid sequence and its V-gene family, and reads without a unique V-gene family were dropped. To address suspected cross-contamination and a sequencing artifact, a later analysis removed roughly 580 highly shared, low-generation-probability nucleotide sequences. In a later analysis, a clonal expansion index was calculated for each public chain from normalized within-repertoire ranks of inferred template counts. A later analysis computed generation probabilities with a VDJ recombination model fitted to out-of-frame rearrangements, and checked the results against IGoR. In a later analysis, hypergeometric tests were used to score TCR-TCR, TCR-HLA and TCR-CMV co-occurrence, with a repertoire-size bias correction applied to TCR pairs. In a later analysis, false discovery rates were estimated by permuting HLA or CMV assignments 20 times. In a later analysis, co-occurring TCRs were grouped using DBSCAN, with TCRdist sequence similarity added in when clustering inside HLA-allele-positive subsets. Co-occurrence clustering excluded repertoires with fewer than 30,000 or more than 120,000 public chains, plus five with anomalous nucleotide sharing. TCRdb took over this immuneACCESS table, retaining in-frame rearrangements with V and J assigned. Such tables are incomplete; in checked studies, under half of the missing clones stem from an unresolved V gene, and the remainder is unexplained. That table furnishes V, J and clone size, whereas the DNA furnished D and trimming. In all, the sample holds over 150,000 clones, and 84% of those were seen once. The ten most abundant clones make up more than 4% of the sample.

V is pared back by 3 bases and J by 2 bases, with 7 bases lying between the germline termini. The CDR3 has 13 amino acids, counting the end cysteine and phenylalanine. The DNA shown is the 39-base CDR3, in frame from base 1. The germline V gene (reference sequence) sets CDR1 to LNHDA and CDR2 to SQIVND. The cohort was made up of 666 healthy bone marrow donors. Cohort members were all nominally healthy when sampled, although unrecorded immune exposures were likely present. The donor tested CMV seropositive and was one of the 289 seropositive cohort members. A peripheral blood sample was collected from each donor, and TCR beta sequencing was performed on peripheral blood mononuclear cells. The Qiagen DNeasy Blood Extraction Kit was used to extract genomic DNA from the blood cell samples. This sample is drawn from a study of cytomegalovirus exposure and HLA in healthy donors (dated by TCRdb to about 2017). Turning to the overall study: According to an earlier analysis of around 600 of the donors, about 180 million T cells yielded 95 million to 140 million unique TCR beta sequences and roughly 280 Gb of sequence data. The aim of the study was to test whether cataloging public T cell receptors could identify signatures of past pathogen exposure. An earlier analysis of several hundred of the donors applied high-throughput TCR beta sequencing to assess whether each TCR beta V gene segment acted as functional or pseudogenic. A later genetic analysis took genome-wide SNP genotypes for about three fifths of the roughly 670 donors and used that subset as a discovery cohort. A separate validation cohort of approximately 120 different subjects was used in addition to the approximately 700-subject first cohort. The T cell repertoires of some 670 subjects were profiled by immunosequencing and related to cytomegalovirus serostatus. HLA typing covered class I and class II loci at four-digit resolution. Typing coverage varied by locus: roughly 620-630 donors for A, B, C, DRB1 and DQB1; around 560 for DQA1; more than 600 for DPA1; 400 to 480 for DPB1. High-throughput TCR immunosequencing, statistical association of individual TCRs with disease status, and machine learning were combined to predict cytomegalovirus infection status. Donor age, sex, ethnicity and CMV serostatus were compiled together with the repertoire data. To study patterns of TCR occurrence, a later analysis re-analyzed previously published TCR beta repertoires from just over 650 donors and added high-resolution HLA genotyping. All discovery cohort repertoires had been generated using a single sequencing platform. On average, roughly 250,000 unique TCR beta nucleotide sequences were sequenced per donor among about 400 genotyped donors of the cohort, with roughly 18% of those sequences being non-productive. Approximately 300 gigabases of sequencing data and around 80 million unique TCR sequences made up an early release that covered approximately 700 HLA-typed donors. Rather than drawing on any new phenotypic data, the later analysis identified candidate immune exposures from TCR beta sequences and the way those sequences occurred across donors. The genetic ancestry cluster associated with self-reported Caucasian donors included around 76% of the 398 genotyped donors. A handful of DR-DQ haplotypes were handled as single units for association and clustering because linkage in the cohort was strong.

Overall study outcomes, separate from this receptor: Some IMGT-functional V segments, including TRBV6-2 and TRBV6-3, could not be told apart with the 87-base-pair reads, so those segments were excluded. An earlier analysis of several hundred of the donors showed that most TCR beta V segments appeared in productive rearrangements either about 87% or about 30% of the time, which broadly matched IMGT annotations. This cohort had only TCR beta chains sequenced, and the lack of alpha or paired-chain data limited which features could be detected. Correlated functional status among segregating V segments might be attributable to linkage disequilibrium, but an unknown experimental factor could not be ruled out. A later analysis associated 15,000 to 20,000 TCR beta sequences with specific HLA alleles at a false discovery rate of 0.05. Immune exposure information for the cohort was limited to CMV serostatus. The earlier analysis of fewer than 750 of the donors excluded 15 to 20 rarely observed V segments, including chromosome 9 orphons, because counts were too low. The presence/absence analyses assumed that sequencing depth was roughly uniform across donors, and that assumption may not be true. The authors suggested that the approach could potentially be generalized to other disease states and immunological phenotypes. Compared with equally common non-associated chains, HLA-associated TCR beta chains in a later analysis were more clonally expanded and had lower generation probabilities. In a later analysis, TCR association rates were found to vary across HLA loci, with the most associated TCRs seen for DRB1 alleles and the fewest for HLA-C alleles. A further reported finding was that TCR beta sequences accurately predicted the HLA-A and HLA-B alleles for most subjects in the first cohort. Cytomegalovirus status was reported to be diagnosed by the classifier with high specificity and sensitivity in both the original and validation cohorts. A total of fewer than 200 TCR beta chains were listed by the study as associated with cytomegalovirus. A later analysis reported that several top co-occurrence clusters appeared linked to parvovirus B19, influenza, CMV and Epstein-Barr virus. A cluster of highly shared sequence variants was judged likely to represent a technical artifact of the sequencing pipeline. Because some donors lacked HLA typing at each locus, the association tests relied only on the typed subset. When HLA alleles, especially DR and DQ, strongly co-occurred, attributing TCR associations to individual alleles was difficult. Most TCR sequences were seen in very few donors, while some public TCRs were found in many individuals. According to a later analysis, most CMV-associated TCR beta chains appeared to be HLA-restricted, and the HLA associations seemed to be driven largely by CMV exposure. A later genetic analysis reported fewer N-insertions in productive TCRs among donors in an Asian-associated ancestry cluster than the roughly 670-donor mean. A few of the identified cytomegalovirus-associated TCR beta chains were confirmed in vitro to be specific for cytomegalovirus antigens. V-gene and J-gene trimming of TCR beta chains was associated with a missense DCLRE1C variant in a later genetic analysis, and the association was replicated in an independent cohort.

Sequenced material: PBMCs. This sequence was found in a girl under 18 in good health and CMV-seropositive. The rearrangement joined TRBV19 to TRBJ1-2, and TRBD1 may be the D gene, going by 5 matching bases. The CDR3 reads as follows: CASSIGGNYGYTF. In nucleotides, the sequence is TGTGCCAGTAGTATCGGGGGGAACTATGGCTACACCTTC.